This record looks at one T cell receptor beta chain sequence and its context. Its antigen target is currently unknown. No base qualities exist here, and no much larger clone lies one base off it. The data belong to a study of blood T cell repertoires in COVID-19 (dated by TCRdb to the early 2020s). Background on the whole study: Samples covering the acute and convalescent phases of COVID-19 were provided by collaborators in the United States, Italy and Spain. The material from the prospective study consisted of cDNA or gDNA derived from T cells, B-cell-depleted T cells, or PBMCs. The dataset comprised deeply sampled blood TCRbeta repertoires from subjects exposed to, actively infected with, or recovered from COVID-19. The repertoires were released in a freely available public database intended as a resource for research on the immune response to SARS-CoV-2. Samples came from the ongoing ImmuneRACE study (first 160 participants) plus 1,254 subjects from 6 global collaborators. A de-identified subject ID, COVID-19 status, age in years and sex were almost always included in the sample metadata. HLA class I and class II types, where available, came from metadata supplied by the sample provider rather than from assay-based typing.

Each collaborating institution followed its own protocols to collect whole blood in K2EDTA tubes. For TCRbeta analysis, collaborators shipped samples in one of three forms: frozen whole blood, isolated PBMCs, or DNA extracted from either of those sample types. TCRbeta CDR3 regions were amplified from genomic DNA by means of the immunoSEQ Assay, a bias-controlled multiplex PCR. As for how the authors treated the data: Nucleated cell counts per sample were estimated from amplification of reference gene primers within the assay. To quantify the absolute abundance of each unique TCRbeta CDR3 rearrangement, sequence reads were collapsed and filtered. For each sample, productive Simpson clonality was calculated as the square root of Simpson's diversity index across productive rearrangements. Sourced from immuneACCESS, this table was stored by TCRdb with only in-frame sequences that have V and J called. A share of the clones is absent; for the studies checked, an unresolved V gene accounts for under half, and the remainder has no known explanation. That table supplies the V and J calls and clone size; D and trimming were determined from the DNA. The sample has nearly 350,000 clones on record, about 86% of them singletons. The ten biggest clones cover 2.5% to 3.5% of the sample.

Findings and caveats that apply to the study as a whole: Clinical and demographic metadata were provided uncurated, with the amount varying by source and participant.

From the cysteine up to the phenylalanine, the CDR3 has a length of 17 residues. Kept here is only the CDR3 DNA, which spans 51 bases and is read in frame from base 1. The germline V gene (reference sequence) specifies SEHNR as CDR1 and FQNEAQ as CDR2. Clipping removes 5 bases from V and 7 bases from J, with 10 as the unmatched junction base count. The sample consisted of peripheral blood. The sequence came from a man aged 30 to 45 with active or convalescent COVID-19. In this chain, TRBV7-9 is recombined with TRBJ2-1, and 14 bases in between align with TRBD2. The CDR3 amino acid sequence is: CASSPRLAGGPGNEQFF. The nucleotide sequence is TGTGCCAGCAGCCCCCGACTAGCGGGAGGGCCGGGGAATGAGCAGTTCTTC.